The 12 T cell receptor beta chains below come from one sample, sequenced in a study of Graves' ophthalmopathy and Graves' hyperthyroidism. Beta-chain TCR CDR3 regions were amplified from RNA transcripts. The library came from an HTBI-primed first-round RT-PCR and a second-round multiplex PCR. MiXCR was run by TCRdb on the multiplex PCR reads, yielding one entry per CDR3 protein. This sample yields about 700,000 distinct CDR3 sequences, of which 35% to 50% are seen a single time; 40% to 45% belongs to the top ten. Sequencing was carried out using peripheral blood. The receptors come from an adult man with Graves' ophthalmopathy.

The CDR3 coding sequence is TGTGCCAGCAGTACCAGAATACAGGGGAACAATCAGCCCCAGCATTTT. Translation: CASSTRIQGNNQPQHF. V usage is TRBV6-6 and J usage is TRBJ1-5; 7 bases align to TRBD1. CDR3 length equals 16 residues. Germline CDR1 is MNHNY and CDR2 is SVGAGI (reference sequence). Trimming removed 5 bases from V and 3 bases from J; junction bases left unmatched: 10.

This clonotype occurred a few times. Here the CDR3 reads CASSLEGLVAGELFF. CDR3 DNA: TGTGCCAGCAGCTTAGAAGGACTAGTGGCCGGGGAGCTGTTTTTT. The gene calls are TRBV7-9 and TRBJ2-2; TRBD2 aligns across 7 bases. The CDR3 sequence is 15 residues long. The germline V gene has CDR1 SEHNR and CDR2 FQNEAQ (reference sequence). J lost 6 bases, V lost 1 base, and 5 bases had no gene match.

The J gene is TRBJ1-2, the V gene TRBV2; 8 positions match TRBD1. The CDR3 covers 15 residues. Germline V gene data show CDR1 as SNHLY and CDR2 as FYNNEI. The V gene end was trimmed by 6 bases and the J gene end by 2 bases; junction bases not matched to a gene: 8. DNA of the CDR3: TGTGCCAGCAGCTTAAGGACAGGGTCCAACTATGGCTACACCTTC. The encoded protein is CASSLRTGSNYGYTF.

This clonotype was detected a few times. The V call is TRBV7-3, the J call TRBJ1-1; a weak D match, TRBD1 (5 bases). The CDR3 is made up of 16 amino acids. The V gene lost 7 bases and the J gene lost 1 base, with 19 bases spanning the gap. The germline gives CDR1 SGHTA, CDR2 FQGTGA. The CDR3 spells CASIWRGEDKNTEAFF. The CDR3, as DNA: TGTGCCAGCATCTGGCGGGGGGAGGACAAGAACACTGAAGCTTTCTTT.

J is TRBJ2-7 and V is TRBV2; 7 bases agree with TRBD1. The germline V gene encodes CDR1 SNHLY and CDR2 FYNNEI. This CDR3 has 17 amino acids. V shed 4 bases and J 0 bases; nucleotides not matched to a gene: 12. This chain's CDR3 is CASSGVAGTDSSYEQYF. The CDR3 DNA is TGTGCCAGCAGTGGAGTAGCCGGGACAGACTCCTCCTACGAGCAGTACTTC.

This clonotype was counted between two and nine times. The chain carries TRBV12-3 or TRBV12-4 and TRBJ2-7; perhaps TRBD1 as D (6 bases). The CDR3 loop spans 14 amino acids. With 5 bases removed from V and 3 bases from J, the gap between germline ends came to 14 bases. The DNA of the CDR3 is TGTGCCAGCAGTCTAAGTCGAGGGGGCTACGAGCAGTACTTC. This encodes CASSLSRGGYEQYF.

This clonotype was counted at least ten times. The rearrangement uses TRBV7-9 and TRBJ2-7, with D perhaps being TRBD1 or TRBD2 (5 bases each). This CDR3 comprises 14 residues. V was trimmed by 1 base and J by 2 bases, leaving 9 bases between them. Germline V CDR1 and CDR2: SEHNR, FQNEAQ (reference sequence). CDR3 coding DNA: TGTGCCAGCAGCTTAGGGGACGGCGCCTACGAGCAGTACTTC. It is translated as CASSLGDGAYEQYF.

This clonotype was picked up many times. The chain couples TRBV7-8 to TRBJ2-5, with 10 bases that match TRBD2. V trimming: 6 bases; J trimming: 2 bases; junction bases outside the gene matches: 3. The germline V gene encodes CDR1 SGHVS and CDR2 FQNEAQ. The CDR3 spans 14 residues. The CDR3, as DNA: TGTGCCAGCAGGTTACTAGCGGGGCAAGAGACCCAGTACTTC. Its protein product is CASRLLAGQETQYF. Filled out from reference TRBV7-8 and TRBJ2-5, the complete variable domain reads GAGVSQSPRYKVAKRGQDVALRCDPISGHVSLFWYQQALGQGPEFLTYFQNEAQLDKSGLPSDRFFAERPEGSVSTLKIQRTQQEDSAVYLCASRLLAGQETQYFGPGTRLLVL.

This clonotype was seen more than once but under ten times. The chain links TRBV29-1 to TRBJ2-7; possible D gene TRBD1, 6 bases. The V and J ends lost 7 bases and 3 bases respectively, with 10 bases between them. CDR3 length: 11 amino acids. Germline CDR1 reads SQVTM; CDR2 reads ANQGSEA. The CDR3 loop is CSGTVNYEQYF. CDR3 nucleotide sequence: TGCAGCGGGACAGTCAACTACGAGCAGTACTTC.

This clonotype came up a few times. The J gene is TRBJ1-1, the V gene TRBV2, with a weak D call TRBD1 (5 bases). In germline, CDR1 is SNHLY, CDR2 FYNNEI. The CDR3 contains 11 residues. V lost 4 bases and J 11 bases, leaving 11 bases between the germline ends. The CDR3, as DNA: TGTGCCAGCAGTGGGATCGGGGGGGCTTTCTTT. Translated: CASSGIGGAFF.

Note on this clonotype: Given a much more abundant clone one base away, this may be a read error. This CDR3 is missing its conserved last phenylalanine or tryptophan, likely due to a read error. The J gene is TRBJ1-2, the V gene TRBV7-8; D unclear. V lost 4 bases and J 2 bases, leaving 14 bases between the germline ends. The V gene's germline CDR1 is SGHVS and CDR2 FQNEAQ. This CDR3 comprises 15 residues. CDR3 amino acids: CASSSDGRINYGYTS. The CDR3 nucleotides read TGTGCCAGCAGCTCCGACGGCCGAATAAACTATGGCTACACCTCC.

This clonotype has only a few counts. The rearrangement joins TRBV20-1 to TRBJ2-7; D possibly corresponds to TRBD2 (5 bases). Trimming pared 1 base from V and 7 bases from J, leaving 20 bases between. CDR1 and CDR2 (germline): DFQATT, SNEGSKA (reference sequence). The CDR3 runs 15 residues. The CDR3 protein is CSARAQTSGLGEQYF. As DNA, the CDR3 is TGCAGTGCTAGAGCCCAGACGAGCGGTCTCGGGGAGCAGTACTTC.